This record concerns one TCR beta chain sequence. No cognate antigen has been identified for it. Base quality data are lacking; no much larger clone is found one base away. The data were obtained in a study of T cell clones after liver transplantation (dated by TCRdb to about 2019). About the study as a whole: The samples were obtained from ITN030ST, a randomized trial that attempted immunosuppression withdrawal within 2 years after liver transplantation. Tolerance was defined as complete withdrawal of immunosuppression for at least one year without a rise in liver enzymes beyond twice the upper limit of normal. The subjects received no induction therapy and were kept on standard immunosuppression until randomization at 12-24 months post-transplant. Third party-reactive TCRbeta sequences from pre-transplant MLRs were also identified as an antigen-independent comparator for donor-reactive sequences. Three of the eight recipients were HCV-positive; the others were transplanted for non-autoimmune, non-viral indications. The study cohort included 8 liver transplant recipients, of whom 3 were classified as tolerant and 5 as non-tolerant. Blood samples were collected pre-transplant, pre-randomization before withdrawal, and post-randomization after either complete withdrawal or failed withdrawal. Donor-reactive T cell clones were identified using TCRbeta sequencing after a pre-transplant mixed lymphocyte reaction and were then followed in post-transplant blood. The investigation overall reported the following: Circulating donor-reactive CD4 TCRbeta sequences fell significantly post-transplant in most of the 8 subjects, irrespective of tolerance or HCV status. Since no allograft tissue specimens were available, donor-reactive T cells may have migrated into the graft instead of being deleted. Low numbers of available donor cells limited the measurable donor-reactive repertoire in two subjects. Because of small, heterogeneous patient numbers and non-standardized post-transplant time points, the conclusions were only preliminary. Once repertoire turnover was taken into account, donor-reactive detection showed a significant reduction for CD4 in 7 of 8 subjects and for CD8 in 8 of 8. Donor-reactive sequences decreased more than third party-reactive sequences, which suggests partial antigen-specific deletion that was not related to withdrawal success.

Using immunoSEQ, frozen genomic DNA was subjected to high-throughput TCRbeta CDR3 sequencing, a process that included PCR amplification, mapping, bias correction and internal controls. Concerning the study's data processing: Productive rearrangements were kept, and unique TCRbeta sequences were defined by CDR3 nucleotide sequence plus V and J gene. A sequence counted as donor-reactive only if the sequence showed at least 5-fold expansion in CFSE-low cells compared with unstimulated pre-transplant cells and had a frequency of at least 0.01%. Minimum frequency thresholds were set for each subject based on the unstimulated sample with the lowest template count, ensuring at least 90% detection power. Jensen-Shannon divergence between the top 1000 TCRbeta sequences post- versus pre-transplant served as the measure of repertoire turnover. Changes in detection of donor-reactive sequences were assessed with two-sided Fisher's exact tests. TCRdb's version of the immuneACCESS table is confined to in-frame rearrangements and falls short of the full clone set. An unresolved V gene accounts for under half of the shortfall where checked; the remainder is of unknown origin. Clonal size and the V and J genes are those of that table, whereas D and trimming came from the DNA. The sample data list about 6,200 clones, and more than 75% of these were observed just once. The ten largest make up about 13% of the sample.

Thawed unstimulated PBMCs were stained for CD3, CD4 and CD8 and FACS-sorted into CD3+CD4+ and CD3+CD8+ populations. Each of the 8 studied subjects was randomized to immunosuppression withdrawal. The Qiagen DNeasy Blood and Tissue Kit was used for isolation of genomic DNA. Taken from the germline V gene, the CDR1 and CDR2 loops are MNHEY and SVGAGI. The cysteine opens and the phenylalanine closes a CDR3 of 13 amino acids. Of the read, only the CDR3 DNA is kept; its 39 bases are in frame from base 1. V trim: 0 bases; J trim: 6 bases; unmatched bases: 1. The specimen was CD8+ T cells from blood, collected approximately 3.5 years after liver transplant. The chain links TRBV6-5 with TRBJ1-1, with 7 middle bases fitting TRBD1. This TCR derives from a human patient who received a liver transplant. Following transplantation, T cells from the graft donor may be among those present. The bases are TGTGCCAGCAGTTACTCCACAGGGGCTGAAGCTTTCTTT. The encoded protein is CASSYSTGAEAFF.